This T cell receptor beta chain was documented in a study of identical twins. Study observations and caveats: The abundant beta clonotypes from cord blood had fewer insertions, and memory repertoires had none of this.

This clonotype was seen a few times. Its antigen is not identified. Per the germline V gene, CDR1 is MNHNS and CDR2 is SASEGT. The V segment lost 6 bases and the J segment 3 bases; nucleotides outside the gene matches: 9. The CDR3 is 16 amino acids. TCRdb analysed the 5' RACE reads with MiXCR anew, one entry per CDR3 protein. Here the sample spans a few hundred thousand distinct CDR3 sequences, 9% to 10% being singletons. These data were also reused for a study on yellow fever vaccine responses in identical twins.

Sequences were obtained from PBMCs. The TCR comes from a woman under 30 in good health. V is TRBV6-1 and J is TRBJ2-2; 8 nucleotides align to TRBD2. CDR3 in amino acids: CASRGAGVVDTGELFF. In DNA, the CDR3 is TGTGCCAGCAGAGGAGCGGGAGTGGTGGACACCGGGGAGCTGTTTTTT.